The rows below give T cell receptor beta chains drawn from one sample of a study of blood T cells in healthy people across ages. TCRdb used MiXCR to reprocess the 5' RACE reads, holding one entry per CDR3 protein. The data contain about 760,000 distinct CDR3 sequences, roughly 25% of them singletons. This sample also belongs to another study, concerning T cells of mothers and their children.

Sequenced: blood. These receptors were taken from a boy aged 5-17 years in good health. Each CDR3 is given with its conserved first and last residue. D genes are given only for firm matches. Not every row has a clone size; where given, it reads once, few, many or a size class.

NA	NA	TRBJ2-7	TRBV11-2	TGTGCCACCCAGGCCGAGTTGTCCTACGAGCAGTACTTC	CATQAELSYEQYF
NA	NA	TRBJ1-2	TRBV12-3/TRBV12-4	TGTGCCAGCAGTTTAACCGTGACCTATGGCTACACCTTC	CASSLTVTYGYTF
TRBD2	NA	TRBJ2-7	TRBV5-1	TGCGCCAGCAGCTTGGACCCGGGAGGAAACGAGCAGTACTTC	CASSLDPGGNEQYF
NA	NA	TRBJ2-1	TRBV6-1	TGTGCCAGCAGTGAGGGTGACAATGAGCAGTTCTTC	CASSEGDNEQFF
NA	few	TRBJ2-1	TRBV29-1	TGCAGCGTCCGCAGCGGCCTTTCCTACAATGAGCAGTTCTTC	CSVRSGLSYNEQFF
TRBD1	few	TRBJ2-1	TRBV12-3/TRBV12-4	TGCGCCAGCAGACCGGGACAGTACAGATTAAATGAGCAGTTCTTC	CASRPGQYRLNEQFF
NA	NA	TRBJ2-3	TRBV3-1	TGTGCCAGCAGCCAAGAGGGGGGCCAAGCAGATACGCAGTATTTT	CASSQEGGQADTQYF
NA	NA	TRBJ1-2	TRBV6-4	TGTGCCAGCAGTGCCGGACAGTATCCTAACTATGGCTACACCTTC	CASSAGQYPNYGYTF
TRBD1	few	TRBJ1-1	TRBV20-1	TGCAGTGCATCCAAGACAGGGGCTGAAGCTTTCTTT	CSASKTGAEAFF
NA	NA	TRBJ1-4	TRBV20-1	TGCAGTGCTAGTTTCCCGGGGGCGCGGTTCGGTGAAAAACTGTTTTTT	CSASFPGARFGEKLFF
TRBD1	NA	TRBJ2-5	TRBV25-1	TGTGCCAGCAGTGACATCACAGGGGGCGTCACCCAGTACTTC	CASSDITGGVTQYF
NA	NA	TRBJ2-5	TRBV29-1	TGCAGCGTTGATGGGGGGGGCGACCAGTACTTC	CSVDGGGDQYF
NA	NA	TRBJ1-3	TRBV5-1	TGCGCCAGCAGCTTGGGTCCGGCTGGAAACACCATATATTTT	CASSLGPAGNTIYF
TRBD1	many	TRBJ2-5	TRBV20-1	TGCAGTGCTAGGGGGACAGGGCGAGAGACCCAGTACTTC	CSARGTGRETQYF
NA	many	TRBJ1-2	TRBV27	TGTGCCAGCAGTCTACAGGGAGACTATGGCTACACCTTC	CASSLQGDYGYTF
NA	NA	TRBJ1-5	TRBV12-3/TRBV12-4	TGTGCCAGCAGTTTACAGGGGAAGCCCCAGCATTTT	CASSLQGKPQHF
NA	NA	TRBJ2-1	TRBV4-3	TGCGCCAGCAGCCAAGACGGGGGGCAGATCAATGAGCAGTTCTTC	CASSQDGGQINEQFF
TRBD2	many	TRBJ2-5	TRBV7-3	TGTGCCAGCAGCTTCGACGGGAGGGCAGAGACCCAGTACTTC	CASSFDGRAETQYF
NA	NA	TRBJ1-4	TRBV12-3/TRBV12-4	TGTGCCAGCAGTCCCCTGCGGGAGGGAAAACTGTTTTTT	CASSPLREGKLFF
TRBD2	NA	TRBJ2-5	TRBV4-3	TGCGCCAGCAGCCCGGGACTAGCGCCACAAGAGACCCAGTACTTC	CASSPGLAPQETQYF
TRBD2	NA	TRBJ2-3	TRBV5-5	TGTGCCAGCAGCTTTGCTAGCGGGATTACAGATACGCAGTATTTT	CASSFASGITDTQYF
TRBD1	few	TRBJ2-5	TRBV15	TGTGCCACCAGAAGAGCAGGGGGCGGTAAGGAGACCCAGTACTTC	CATRRAGGGKETQYF
TRBD2	NA	TRBJ2-7	TRBV5-1	TGCGCCAGCAGCTTGGCGGAGTGCGGGAGCTCCTACGAGCAGTACTTC	CASSLAECGSSYEQYF
NA	NA	TRBJ2-1	TRBV28	TGTGCCAGCAGACCCTCTCTACAACATGAGCAGTTCTTC	CASRPSLQHEQFF
NA	few	TRBJ2-1	TRBV4-1	TGCGCCAGCAGACCCCCCCTAGGTAGCGAGCAGTTCTTC	CASRPPLGSEQFF
NA	few	TRBJ1-2	TRBV20-1	TGCAGTGTTACACAGGGCGACTATGGCTACACCTTC	CSVTQGDYGYTF
NA	NA	TRBJ2-5	TRBV20-1	TGCAGTGCTAGATTGATCGTCCAAGAGACCCAGTACTTC	CSARLIVQETQYF
TRBD1	NA	TRBJ1-2	TRBV10-2	TGCGCCAGCAGTGAGACTCAAGGGGGCCACACCTTC	CASSETQGGHTF
NA	NA	TRBJ2-1	TRBV7-9	TGTGCCAGCAGGCCAAGCTCCTACAATGAGCAGTTCTTC	CASRPSSYNEQFF
TRBD1	few	TRBJ1-1	TRBV29-1	TGCAGCTTTGACAGGGGGGACACTGAAGCTTTCTTT	CSFDRGDTEAFF
NA	NA	TRBJ2-3	TRBV7-9	TGTGCCAGCAGCTTGAGTCTCCTAGCCGGAACGCAGTATTTT	CASSLSLLAGTQYF
NA	few	TRBJ2-1	TRBV5-1	TGCGCCAGCAGCGAAAGGACTGCCGATGAGCAGTTCTTC	CASSERTADEQFF
NA	NA	TRBJ2-5	TRBV2	TGTGCCAGCAGTTTTGCGGGGGCCCCCCAAACAGGCGAGACCCAGTACTTC	CASSFAGAPQTGETQYF
TRBD1	NA	TRBJ2-7	TRBV29-1	TGCAGCGTCGCATCACAGGGGGCGGGAGAGCAGTACTTC	CSVASQGAGEQYF
NA	NA	TRBJ2-7	TRBV3-1	TGTGCCAGCAGCCCTCGACAGACCCCCTACGAGCAGTACTTC	CASSPRQTPYEQYF
NA	NA	TRBJ1-1	TRBV20-1	TGCAGTGCTAGACCAGGGGTCGGGAACACTGAAGCTTTCTTT	CSARPGVGNTEAFF
TRBD1	few	TRBJ2-3	TRBV29-1	TGCAGCGGGGGACAGGGGTTCACAGATACGCAGTATTTT	CSGGQGFTDTQYF
NA	few	TRBJ2-5	TRBV28	TGTGCCAGCAGTTTATGGCACCCCGGGACCCAGTACTTC	CASSLWHPGTQYF
TRBD1	NA	TRBJ1-2	TRBV12-3/TRBV12-4	TGTGCCAGCACCCAGGGACAGGGGGAACGTGGCTACACCTTC	CASTQGQGERGYTF
NA	few	TRBJ1-4	TRBV4-3	TGCGCCAGCAGCCAGGGATACCCTGAAAAACTGTTTTTT	CASSQGYPEKLFF